The text below deals with one T cell receptor beta chain. Its antigen is unknown. The data belong to a study of CD8+CD57+ T cells in acquired aplastic anemia. For the study at large: CD4+ and CD8+ cells, once sorted, gave DNA averaging roughly 3 ug. Study-wide points: Around 29 shared CD8+ CDR3s appeared highly expressed within patients' immunodominant clones.

TCR beta VDJ and CDR3 were profiled, and genomic DNA was the template. One entry per CDR3 protein results from TCRdb running MiXCR on the reads. The sample holds 150,000 to 200,000 distinct CDR3 sequences; roughly 64% are singletons and the top ten take just over 45%. The specimen sequenced was sorted CD4+, CD8+, or CD8+CD57+ T cells (not recorded which) from PBMCs. This TCR derives from a human donor with severe aplastic anemia or a healthy control (not recorded which).

The CDR3 bases are TGCGCCAGCGGCTCCGATGCAGGGAGGACTGAAGCTTTCTTT. It yields the protein CASGSDAGRTEAFF. This chain joins TRBV5-1 and TRBJ1-1; TRBD1 is a possible D gene (5 bases). V was trimmed by 7 bases and J by 5 bases, leaving 18 bases between them. The CDR3 runs 14 residues. Germline V gene data show CDR1 as SGHRS and CDR2 as YFSETQ.